This T cell receptor (beta chain) appears in the sequencing data of a study of T cell repertoires in cytomegalovirus infection. Study information: From public TCR beta signatures came an indication of both CMV infection and matching HLA type.

From the reads, TCRdb called clonotypes with MiXCR, one entry per CDR3 protein. Of some 110,000 distinct CDR3 sequences in the sample, around 9.1% were seen once. A note on this clonotype: Its antigen is undetermined.

Study-level results: The ex vivo response showed dominance by HLA-C-restricted CMV-specific TCR beta clonotypes. Cumulative public TCR beta family frequency identified carriers of CMV plus the relevant HLA.

The specimen was PBMCs, sequenced either directly or after in vitro stimulation (not recorded which). This receptor was identified in a human donor in good health (CMV status not recorded). Some clones in this sample may be carry-over from other donors' samples.

The CDR3 loop is CASSPGVPNEQFF. The DNA of the CDR3 is TGCGCCAGCAGTCCCGGGGTCCCCAATGAGCAGTTCTTC. The chain has TRBV23-1 and TRBJ2-1; D possibly corresponds to TRBD2 (5 bases). TRBV23-1 is noted as an ORF with a role that remains uncertain. Trimming stripped 4 bases from V and 6 bases from J, with 10 bases between. The CDR3 runs 13 residues.